A single sample is the source of the 26 T cell receptor beta chains below, sequenced in a study of shared clonotypes between healthy human individuals. Profiled with immunoSEQ multiplex PCR; TCRdb holds only in-frame clones, not every one. The table lists roughly 2,300,000 clones, 92% of them singletons, with about 0.36% in the top ten. Sequenced input: naive CD4+ T cells from PBMCs. Specified subset: CD45RA+ positively selected. These receptors were taken from a man aged 18 to 29 in good health. Some clones in this sample may be carry-over from other donors' samples.

This clone was detected only once. This rearrangement joins TRBV4-1 to TRBJ2-7, with 11 bases aligning to TRBD2. The V gene's germline CDR1 is MGHRA and CDR2 YSYEKL. After removal of 4 bases from V and 5 bases from J, the junction contained 19 bases not matched to a gene. The CDR3 loop spans 19 amino acids. CDR3 nucleotides: TGCGCCAGCAGCCGAAGCCTTAGTGTAGCGGGAGGGCCGGTACACGAGCAGTACTTC. Its translation is CASSRSLSVAGGPVHEQYF.

The V gene is TRBV4-2, the J gene TRBJ2-1, with 9 bases fitting TRBD2. CDR1 and CDR2 (germline): LGHNA, YNFKEQ. Trimming at V came to 4 bases and at J to 4 bases, leaving 5 bases not matched to a gene. The CDR3 length is 15 residues. The CDR3 nucleotides are TGTGCCAGCAGCCGGGCCCTAGCGGGATACAATGAGCAGTTCTTC. It specifies CASSRALAGYNEQFF.

Turning to this clone: The sample has other DNA sequences that encode this CDR3 too. The rearrangement joins TRBV28 to TRBJ2-4; 7 nucleotides line up with TRBD2. CDR3 size: 13 residues. V trimming: 5 bases; J trimming: 7 bases; junction bases outside the gene matches: 5. From germline, CDR1 is MDHEN and CDR2 SYDVKM. CDR3 DNA sequence: TGTGCCAGCAGTCTCACCGGGGGGAACATTCAGTACTTC. It is translated as CASSLTGGNIQYF. The full variable domain, rest sourced from reference TRBV28 and TRBJ2-4, is DVKVTQSSRYLVKRTGEKVFLECVQDMDHENMFWYRQDPGLGLRLIYFSYDVKMKEKGDIPEGYSVSREKKERFSLILESASTNQTSMYLCASSLTGGNIQYFGAGTRLSVL.

This sequence joins TRBV27 and TRBJ2-2; D call uncertain. The CDR3 totals 15 residues. Deletions cut 6 bases from V and 0 bases from J, with 11 bases between. Germline loops: CDR1 MNHEY, CDR2 SMNVEV (reference sequence). The CDR3 sequence is CASSHGRANTGELFF. The CDR3 DNA follows: TGTGCCAGCAGCCACGGTCGTGCGAACACCGGGGAGCTGTTTTTT.

The chain combines TRBV5-8 with TRBJ2-3, with TRBD1 matching 7 bases. V lost 6 bases, J lost 5 bases, and 3 bases stayed unmatched. CDR1 and CDR2 from the germline V gene are SGHTS and YDEGEE. This CDR3 region has 12 residues. In DNA, the CDR3 is TGTGCCAGCACCCGGACAGGAGATACGCAGTATTTT. It translates to CASTRTGDTQYF.

The chain links TRBV5-1 to TRBJ1-1, with TRBD1 matching 7 bases. Unmatched junction bases numbered 5, after V lost 3 bases and J lost 0 bases. Germline V gene data show CDR1 as SGHRS and CDR2 as YFSETQ. The CDR3 is made up of 15 amino acids. CDR3 DNA: TGCGCCAGCAGCTCAACAGGGGCTCTGAACACTGAAGCTTTCTTT. Translation: CASSSTGALNTEAFF.

The V gene is TRBV5-6, the J gene TRBJ1-3, with TRBD1 matching 7 bases. There are 14 residues in the CDR3. Germline CDR1 reads SGHDT; CDR2 reads YYEEEE. The V gene end was trimmed by 3 bases and the J gene end by 8 bases; junction bases not matched to a gene: 8. CDR3: CASSSGGPWDTIYF. The CDR3 DNA reads TGTGCCAGCAGCTCAGGGGGACCGTGGGACACCATATATTTT.

The chain links TRBV18 to TRBJ1-2; TRBD1 is a possible D gene (5 bases). Trimming left V 3 bases short and J 5 bases short, with 13 bases between. CDR1 and CDR2 from the germline V gene are KGHSH and LQKENI. CDR3 length: 14 amino acids. CDR3 region: CASSPGQEGYGYTF. CDR3 DNA: TGTGCCAGCTCACCCGGACAAGAAGGATATGGCTACACCTTC.

This chain links TRBV2 with TRBJ2-7; D not resolved. Trimming pared 6 bases from V and 0 bases from J, leaving 6 bases between. CDR3 length equals 12 residues. Per germline, CDR1 SNHLY and CDR2 FYNNEI. As DNA, the CDR3 is TGTGCCAGCAGAGACCCCTCCTACGAGCAGTACTTC. Translated, it gives CASRDPSYEQYF.

The V gene is TRBV27, the J gene TRBJ2-2; 12 bases fit TRBD2. V trimming: 8 bases; J trimming: 5 bases; junction bases outside the gene matches: 18. This CDR3 region has 19 residues. The germline V gene has CDR1 MNHEY and CDR2 SMNVEV (reference sequence). The CDR3 bases are TGTGCCAGCGACCAACCCAAGACTAGCGGGAGTTGGGGAACCGGGGAGCTGTTTTTT. This sequence encodes CASDQPKTSGSWGTGELFF.

This clone came up once. This sequence joins TRBV28 and TRBJ1-5; D is possibly TRBD1 (6 bases). Germline CDR1 is MDHEN and CDR2 is SYDVKM. Trimming cost V 4 bases and J 7 bases, with 17 bases left between them. There are 15 residues in the CDR3. CDR3 loop: CASSSLTRDTQPQHF. As DNA, the CDR3 is TGTGCCAGCAGTTCCCTAACCCGGGACACCCAGCCCCAGCATTTT.

This chain joins TRBV28 and TRBJ2-2, with 8 bases identical to TRBD1. The V and J ends lost 5 bases and 7 bases, in that order; junction bases with no gene match: 9. Looked up from germline, CDR1 is MDHEN and CDR2 is SYDVKM. The CDR3 extends over 15 amino acids. Here the CDR3 reads CASSPSTGAVGELFF. In DNA form, the CDR3 reads TGTGCCAGCAGTCCATCGACAGGGGCGGTCGGGGAGCTGTTTTTT.

J is TRBJ1-1 and V is TRBV27; D ambiguous. This CDR3 is built from 12 residues. Germline CDR1 reads MNHEY; CDR2 reads SMNVEV (reference sequence). V was cut by 6 bases and J by 7 bases, with 12 bases left in between. CDR3 loop: CASSPVRGEAFF. CDR3 bases: TGTGCCAGCAGCCCTGTTCGGGGTGAAGCTTTCTTT.

This clone was recorded only once. The rearrangement links TRBV11-2 to TRBJ1-5; 7 nucleotides agree with TRBD1. The junction had 5 bases not matched to a gene; V was cut back by 2 bases and J by 4 bases. The CDR3 spans 15 residues. CDR1 SGHAT and CDR2 FQNNGV come from the germline V gene. CDR3 region: CASSLLGTDNQPQHF. The CDR3 bases are TGTGCCAGCAGCTTACTAGGGACAGATAATCAGCCCCAGCATTTT.

The gene calls are TRBV5-6 and TRBJ2-7, with D perhaps assigned TRBD1 or TRBD2 (6 bases each). Trimming cost V 4 bases and J 3 bases, with 14 bases left between them. This CDR3 has 14 amino acids. The V gene's germline CDR1 is SGHDT and CDR2 YYEEEE. DNA for the CDR3: TGTGCCAGCAGCCCGTGGGGGGCCCGCTACGAGCAGTACTTC. Translating gives CASSPWGARYEQYF.

Only one count was recorded for this clone. V is TRBV6-1 and J is TRBJ2-7; D might be TRBD1 or TRBD2, each matching 5 bases. CDR1 and CDR2 (germline): MNHNS, SASEGT. The CDR3 length is 15 residues. V lost 0 bases to trimming and J lost 2 bases, with 11 bases between them. The CDR3, as DNA: TGTGCCAGCAGTGAAGCTCTGGGGCGGGCCTACGAGCAGTACTTC. It is translated as CASSEALGRAYEQYF.

This rearrangement joins TRBV7-9 to TRBJ2-5; D call uncertain. The CDR3 runs 14 residues. Germline V gene lookup returns CDR1 SEHNR and CDR2 FQNEAQ (reference sequence). V shed 5 bases and J shed 5 bases, with 15 bases lying between them. The chain's CDR3 is CASSPKIGSETQYF. The CDR3 coding sequence is TGTGCCAGCAGCCCTAAAATAGGCTCGGAGACCCAGTACTTC.

The V call is TRBV11-3, the J call TRBJ1-1, with D possibly TRBD1 on 5 matching bases. Germline assignment: CDR1 SGHNT and CDR2 YENEEA. Trimming pared 5 bases from V and 1 base from J, leaving 8 bases between. This CDR3 contains 13 residues. The CDR3 reads CASSRTGNTEAFF. The DNA of the CDR3 is TGTGCCAGCAGCCGAACAGGGAACACTGAAGCTTTCTTT.

For the CDR3, the DNA is TGTGCCAGTAGTCCCGGACTAGCGGGAAAACTCACCATGGACTACGAGCAGTACTTC. Its translation: CASSPGLAGKLTMDYEQYF. J is TRBJ2-7 and V is TRBV19, with 12 bases identical to TRBD2. The V and J ends lost 5 bases and 3 bases, in that order; junction bases with no gene match: 17. CDR1 and CDR2 (germline): LNHDA, SQIVND (reference sequence). The CDR3 length is 19 residues. The whole variable domain, filled in from reference TRBV19 and TRBJ2-7, reads DGGITQSPKYLFRKEGQNVTLSCEQNLNHDAMYWYRQDPGQGLRLIYYSQIVNDFQKGDIAEGYSVSREKKESFPLTVTSAQKNPTAFYLCASSPGLAGKLTMDYEQYFGPGTRLTVT.

The chain employs TRBV5-8 and TRBJ2-4; D unclear. The CDR3 length is 11 residues. V shed 4 bases and J shed 12 bases, with 11 bases lying between them. Germline CDR1 is SGHTS and CDR2 is YDEGEE. Here the CDR3 reads CASSRLGPQYF. The CDR3, as DNA: TGTGCCAGCAGCCGCTTGGGCCCTCAGTACTTC. Complete variable domain (other parts from reference TRBV5-8 and TRBJ2-4): EAGVTQSPTHLIKTRGQQATLRCSPISGHTSVYWYQQALGLGLQFLLWYDEGEERNRGNFPPRFSGRQFPNYSSELNVNALELEDSALYLCASSRLGPQYFGAGTRLSVL.

The chain combines TRBV5-6 with TRBJ2-3; 10 nucleotides align to TRBD2. CDR3 length: 15 residues. From germline, CDR1 is SGHDT and CDR2 YYEEEE. V was clipped by 4 bases and J by 1 base; unmatched bases: 3. CDR3 nucleotide sequence: TGTGCCAGCAGCCCGGGGACTAGCGGCACAGATACGCAGTATTTT. Its translation is CASSPGTSGTDTQYF.

The V gene is TRBV7-3, the J gene TRBJ1-5; D not resolved. CDR1 SGHTA and CDR2 FQGTGA come from the germline V gene. The CDR3 sequence is 11 residues long. V was cut by 3 bases and J by 9 bases, with 6 bases left in between. The CDR3: CASSFPTPQHF. The CDR3 nucleotides are TGTGCCAGCAGCTTTCCAACGCCCCAGCATTTT.

This chain joins TRBV6-5 and TRBJ1-1; D unclear. This CDR3 spans 14 amino acids. CDR1 is MNHEY and CDR2 is SVGAGI in the germline V gene. Trimming cost V 2 bases and J 2 bases, with 9 bases left between them. The DNA of the CDR3 is TGTGCCAGCAGTTACGATCCGCGCAACACTGAAGCTTTCTTT. Its translation: CASSYDPRNTEAFF.

The chain couples TRBV19 to TRBJ2-7; 7 bases align to TRBD2. Per germline, CDR1 LNHDA and CDR2 SQIVND (reference sequence). V shed 3 bases, J shed 6 bases, and the junction held 11 bases outside the gene matches. The CDR3 consists of 15 residues. CDR3 protein: CASSISAGVSLEQYF. The CDR3 coding sequence is TGTGCCAGTAGTATCTCGGCGGGAGTCTCCCTCGAGCAGTACTTC.

This clone has only a few counts. The chain links TRBV7-3 to TRBJ1-5; D call uncertain. V was cut by 2 bases and J by 4 bases, with 6 bases left in between. CDR1 is SGHTA, CDR2 FQGTGA, per germline. This CDR3 has 13 residues. The CDR3 nucleotides are TGTGCCAGCAGCTTAGGGTTTAATCAGCCCCAGCATTTT. Translating gives CASSLGFNQPQHF.

J is TRBJ1-2 and V is TRBV28, with D tentatively TRBD1 (5 bases). Trimming removed 7 bases from V and 4 bases from J, with 22 bases in between. The CDR3 runs 16 residues. Germline V gene data show CDR1 as MDHEN and CDR2 as SYDVKM. The DNA for the CDR3 is TGTGCCAGCACCCTTGTGTTTGGGGCGCAGAGCTATGGCTACACCTTC. Protein: CASTLVFGAQSYGYTF.